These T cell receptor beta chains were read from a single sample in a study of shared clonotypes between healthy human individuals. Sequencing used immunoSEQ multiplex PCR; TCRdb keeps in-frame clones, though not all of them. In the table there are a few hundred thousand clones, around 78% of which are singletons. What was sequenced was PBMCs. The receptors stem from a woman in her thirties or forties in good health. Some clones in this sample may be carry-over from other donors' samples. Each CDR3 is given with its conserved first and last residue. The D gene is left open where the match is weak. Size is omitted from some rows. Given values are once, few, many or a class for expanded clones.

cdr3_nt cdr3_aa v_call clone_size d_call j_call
TGTGCCAGCACCATCGGGGGAAGCAATCAGCCCCAGCATTTT CASTIGGSNQPQHF TRBV7-9 NA NA TRBJ1-5
TGTGCCTGGAGTAGCGCTAACTATGGCTACACCTTC CAWSSANYGYTF TRBV30 NA NA TRBJ1-2
TGTGCCAGCAGTACGGCTTTTACCTACGAGCAGTACTTC CASSTAFTYEQYF TRBV2 NA NA TRBJ2-7
TGTGCCAGCAGTTACGGACAGTCCTACGAGCAGTACTTC CASSYGQSYEQYF TRBV6-5 NA NA TRBJ2-7
TGTGCCACCAACACAGGGAGAGTGGGCACCGGGGAGCTGTTTTTT CATNTGRVGTGELFF TRBV15 NA NA TRBJ2-2
TGCGCCAGCAGCTTGGAGGCAGCTAGCACAGATACGCAGTATTTT CASSLEAASTDTQYF TRBV5-1 NA NA TRBJ2-3
TGTGCCTGGAGTGTAAAAGCGGGAGGGCTCTACTCCTACGAGCAGTACTTC CAWSVKAGGLYSYEQYF TRBV30 NA TRBD2 TRBJ2-7
TGTGCCAGCGGGCGAGGAGAGGGCACTGAGCAGTTCTTC CASGRGEGTEQFF TRBV7-9 NA NA TRBJ2-1
TGTGCCAGCAGCCCTCCCGGGACAGGGGGTCTCTATGGCTACACCTTC CASSPPGTGGLYGYTF TRBV7-2 NA TRBD1 TRBJ1-2
TGTGCCAGCTCACCACCGGACAGCCTCTCTGGAAACACCATATATTTT CASSPPDSLSGNTIYF TRBV18 NA NA TRBJ1-3
TGTGCCAGCAGAGACATCTCTGGGGCCAACGTCCTGACTTTC CASRDISGANVLTF TRBV19 NA NA TRBJ2-6
TGTGCCAGCAGGGATGAAGTCGTCTACAATCAGCCCCAGCATTTT CASRDEVVYNQPQHF TRBV2 many NA TRBJ1-5
TGTGCCTGGGTCGGTGCCGGCACAGATACGCAGTATTTT CAWVGAGTDTQYF TRBV30 NA NA TRBJ2-3
TGCAGCGTTGGGGTGGGCCAAGGTGATACGCAGTATTTT CSVGVGQGDTQYF TRBV29-1 NA NA TRBJ2-3
TGTGCCAGCTCACTGGCCCGCAATGAGCAGTTCTTC CASSLARNEQFF TRBV18 NA NA TRBJ2-1
TGTGCCAGCAGCGTAGTTCCAGGGAACACTGAAGCTTTCTTT CASSVVPGNTEAFF TRBV9 few NA TRBJ1-1
TGTGCCAGCAGTTATCCCGGACAGGGCTACGAGCAGTACTTC CASSYPGQGYEQYF TRBV6-6 NA TRBD1 TRBJ2-7
TGTGCCAGCAGCGTAGCGGGGGAATCCTACAATGAGCAGTTCTTC CASSVAGESYNEQFF TRBV9 NA NA TRBJ2-1
TGCGCCAGCAGCCAATCGCTGGGCGTAAACTATGGCTACACCTTC CASSQSLGVNYGYTF TRBV4-1 NA NA TRBJ1-2
TGTGCCAGCAGCACACGGACAGGGGGTCGGTATGGCTACACCTTC CASSTRTGGRYGYTF TRBV7-2 NA TRBD1 TRBJ1-2
TGTGCCAGCAGCTTAGGCAGTGGAAACACCATATATTTT CASSLGSGNTIYF TRBV7-2 NA NA TRBJ1-3
TGTGCCAGCAGTGAACTGCGGGCCTCTGGGGCCAACGTCCTGACTTTC CASSELRASGANVLTF TRBV6-1 NA NA TRBJ2-6
TGTGCCTGGAACCGGCCTCAGGGTAATTCACCCCTCCACTTT CAWNRPQGNSPLHF TRBV30 NA NA TRBJ1-6
TGCAGCGTTGAAGTATACAGGGGAACTAACTATGGCTACACCTTC CSVEVYRGTNYGYTF TRBV29-1 NA TRBD1 TRBJ1-2
TGTGCCAGCAGCTTGAACTACCCTAGCAATCAGCCCCAGCATTTT CASSLNYPSNQPQHF TRBV5-5 NA NA TRBJ1-5
TGCGCCAGCAGTCGCGGGAATGAGCAGTTCTTC CASSRGNEQFF TRBV4-3 NA NA TRBJ2-1
TGTGCCTGGAGGGGGGACAGGCATGGCTACACCTTC CAWRGDRHGYTF TRBV30 many TRBD1 TRBJ1-2
TGTGCCAGCACTACCGGGACTAGCGGGAGCCCTGAGCAGTTCTTC CASTTGTSGSPEQFF TRBV7-3 NA TRBD2 TRBJ2-1
TGCAGCGCGACGGAGGGTTCCTACAATGAGCAGTTCTTC CSATEGSYNEQFF TRBV29-1 few NA TRBJ2-1
TGTGCCAGCAGCGGGACAGGGAAAAGGGGTGAGCAGTTCTTC CASSGTGKRGEQFF TRBV7-2 NA TRBD1 TRBJ2-1
TGTGCCAGCAGCCCTCAAGGGGGCGGGGTACTACGGGGGCAGTACTTC CASSPQGGGVLRGQYF TRBV7-2 few NA TRBJ2-7
TGTGCCGACCAACCTACGGACAGTAAGAATGGCTACACCTTC CADQPTDSKNGYTF TRBV28 NA NA TRBJ1-2
TGTGCCAGTAGTAAAAAAAGGAACACCGGGGAGCTGTTTTTT CASSKKRNTGELFF TRBV19 few NA TRBJ2-2